The rows below give T cell receptor beta chains drawn from one sample of a study of blood T cells in healthy people across ages. TCRdb processed the 5' RACE reads anew with MiXCR; each CDR3 protein has one entry. The table shows about 930,000 distinct CDR3 sequences, with almost 30% occurring only once. Separately, the same data were catalogued under a study of T cells of mothers and their children.

Material for sequencing was blood. These TCRs come from a woman aged 35 to 49 in good health. CDR3s include the opening cysteine and the closing phenylalanine or tryptophan. D genes are given only for firm matches. The size of a clone is reported for some rows only, either as once, few or many, or as a class for expanded clones.

j_gene,d_gene,v_gene,abundance,CDR3aa,CDR3nt
TRBJ2-1,TRBD2,TRBV7-2,NA,CVSSLMTSGETQFF,TGTGTCAGCAGCTTAATGACTAGCGGGGAGACCCAGTTCTTC
TRBJ1-5,NA,TRBV7-9,NA,CASSSRGKPQHF,TGTGCCAGCAGCTCCCGGGGGAAGCCCCAGCATTTT
TRBJ2-1,NA,TRBV2,NA,CASQGNLYEQFF,TGTGCCAGCCAAGGGAACCTCTACGAGCAGTTCTTC
TRBJ2-6,TRBD2,TRBV5-6,few,CASSLKAGVHSGANVLTF,TGTGCCAGCAGCTTGAAGGCGGGGGTGCACTCTGGGGCCAACGTCCTGACTTTC
TRBJ2-7,NA,TRBV5-5,NA,CASSLDLGGGYF,TGTGCCAGCAGCTTGGATTTGGGGGGAGGGTACTTC
TRBJ2-3,TRBD2,TRBV7-9,NA,CASSSLLAGPSDTQYF,TGTGCCAGCAGCTCCCTCCTAGCGGGGCCGTCAGATACGCAGTATTTT
TRBJ2-5,NA,TRBV10-3,many,CAISESPETQYF,TGTGCCATCAGTGAGTCACCGGAGACCCAGTACTTC
TRBJ1-2,NA,TRBV12-3/TRBV12-4,few,CASSLFDSPNYGYTF,TGTGCCAGCAGTTTATTTGACAGCCCTAACTATGGCTACACCTTC
TRBJ2-1,NA,TRBV20-1,NA,CSAQVLKRNEQFF,TGCAGTGCACAGGTTCTAAAACGCAATGAGCAGTTCTTC
TRBJ2-5,NA,TRBV5-6,many,CASSPAVTAQETQYF,TGTGCCAGCAGTCCAGCCGTAACAGCTCAAGAGACCCAGTACTTC
TRBJ2-1,NA,TRBV5-1,many,CASDPGRGVPYNEQFF,TGCGCCAGCGACCCAGGACGCGGTGTCCCCTACAATGAGCAGTTCTTC
TRBJ1-6,NA,TRBV3-1,few,CASSRFRRSPLHF,TGTGCCAGCAGCCGGTTCCGAAGGTCACCCCTCCACTTT
TRBJ2-1,TRBD2,TRBV6-2/TRBV6-3,NA,CASRSGGASNEQFF,TGTGCCAGCAGGAGCGGGGGGGCCTCCAATGAGCAGTTCTTC
TRBJ2-3,NA,TRBV5-1,NA,CASSVPTGTDTQYF,TGCGCCAGCAGCGTACCTACAGGCACAGATACGCAGTATTTT
TRBJ1-5,TRBD1,TRBV25-1,NA,CASSEWDRNQPQHF,TGTGCCAGCAGTGAATGGGACAGAAATCAGCCCCAGCATTTT
TRBJ1-6,TRBD1,TRBV7-2,NA,CASSERDSSYNSPLHF,TGTGCCAGCAGCGAGAGGGACAGCTCCTATAATTCACCCCTCCACTTT
TRBJ1-4,NA,TRBV20-1,NA,CSARETGFNEKLFF,TGCAGTGCTAGAGAGACAGGTTTTAATGAAAAACTGTTTTTT
TRBJ2-7,NA,TRBV27,NA,CASSGLDHRALYEQYF,TGTGCCAGCAGCGGCCTCGACCACAGGGCTCTCTACGAGCAGTACTTC
TRBJ1-4,NA,TRBV28,NA,CTSSSPDSTNEKLFF,TGTACCAGCAGTTCACCTGACAGTACTAATGAAAAACTGTTTTTT
TRBJ2-7,NA,TRBV4-3,NA,CASSQGRMASEQYF,TGCGCCAGCAGCCAAGGAAGGATGGCTAGCGAGCAGTACTTC
TRBJ2-7,NA,TRBV6-1,many,CASSEALIVLGNEQYF,TGTGCCAGCAGTGAAGCGCTAATCGTACTGGGGAACGAGCAGTACTTC
TRBJ2-2,TRBD1,TRBV3-1,few,CASSHGFAGGEITGELFF,TGTGCCAGCAGCCATGGCTTCGCAGGGGGCGAAATCACCGGGGAGCTGTTTTTT
TRBJ1-2,NA,TRBV5-1,few,CASSLYQGGYGYTF,TGCGCCAGCAGCTTGTACCAGGGTGGCTATGGCTACACCTTC
TRBJ2-5,TRBD1,TRBV28,many,CASSWTGGYQETQYF,TGTGCCAGCAGTTGGACAGGGGGTTACCAAGAGACCCAGTACTTC
TRBJ1-1,NA,TRBV28,NA,CASTRGGGTEAFF,TGTGCCAGCACCAGGGGAGGAGGCACTGAAGCTTTCTTT
TRBJ2-7,NA,TRBV4-1,many,CASSHLPNSYEQYF,TGCGCCAGCAGCCATCTACCTAACTCCTACGAGCAGTACTTC
TRBJ2-5,NA,TRBV9,NA,CASSVGAETQYF,TGTGCCAGCAGCGTAGGAGCAGAGACCCAGTACTTC
TRBJ2-7,TRBD1,TRBV28,many,CASSLSSGGAHEQYF,TGTGCCAGCAGTTTATCGTCAGGGGGTGCCCACGAGCAGTACTTC
TRBJ2-2,NA,TRBV7-2,few,CASSPQVGGGELFF,TGTGCCAGCAGCCCCCAAGTCGGCGGTGGGGAGCTGTTTTTT
TRBJ2-1,NA,TRBV7-9,many,CASSSGREQFF,TGTGCCAGCAGCTCAGGCAGAGAGCAGTTCTTC
TRBJ2-2,TRBD1,TRBV6-4,NA,CASSKNRGRYTGELFF,TGTGCCAGCAGCAAAAACAGGGGGCGATACACCGGGGAGCTGTTTTTT
TRBJ2-7,TRBD1,TRBV28,few,CASSLWSGTGGGNEQYF,TGTGCCAGCAGTTTATGGTCAGGGACAGGGGGAGGCAACGAGCAGTACTTC
TRBJ2-5,TRBD1,TRBV7-2,many,CASSSDREQQETQYF,TGTGCCAGCAGCTCAGACAGGGAACAGCAAGAGACCCAGTACTTC
TRBJ2-3,NA,TRBV7-8,NA,CASSLYRGTDTQYF,TGTGCCAGCAGCTTATACCGGGGCACAGATACGCAGTATTTT
TRBJ2-1,TRBD2,TRBV7-6,few,CASTDGGASGGASEQFF,TGTGCCAGCACCGACGGGGGGGCTAGCGGGGGGGCGAGTGAGCAGTTCTTC
TRBJ2-3,TRBD1,TRBV20-1,NA,CSAADRGRSTDTQYF,TGCAGTGCAGCCGACAGGGGGCGAAGCACAGATACGCAGTATTTT
TRBJ2-7,NA,TRBV20-1,NA,CSAIIPGAYEQYF,TGCAGTGCTATCATTCCAGGGGCGTACGAGCAGTACTTC
TRBJ2-1,NA,TRBV12-3/TRBV12-4,NA,CASRPDRDNEQFF,TGTGCCAGCAGACCGGACAGAGACAATGAGCAGTTCTTC
TRBJ2-7,TRBD2,TRBV10-3,NA,CAIRQTSGGPGSYEQYF,TGTGCCATCAGACAGACTAGCGGGGGGCCAGGCTCCTACGAGCAGTACTTC
TRBJ2-6,NA,TRBV6-4,many,CASSDKQGTGANVLTF,TGTGCCAGCAGTGATAAGCAGGGTACTGGGGCCAACGTCCTGACTTTC
TRBJ1-1,NA,TRBV20-1,NA,CSASREPGTNTEAFF,TGCAGTGCTAGTAGGGAACCAGGGACGAACACTGAAGCTTTCTTT